The source of this TCR beta chain is a study of T cell responses to AZD1222 COVID-19 vaccine. This clone appeared a few times. As yet, its antigen is unknown. Assay used: immunoSEQ multiplex PCR; TCRdb lists only in-frame clones, some missing. Found here are 130,000 to 150,000 clones, about 91% of them singletons; the top ten hold 1.4%. Findings and caveats of the study: Baseline antibody screening turned up just six or seven seropositive AZD1222 recipients. Sampling captured repertoires only after the peak T cell response. After two AZD1222 doses, spike-specific TCR breadth and depth rose versus day 0.

The CDR3 sequence is 13 residues long. Trimming took 5 bases from V and 8 from J; bases not matched to a gene: 5. From germline, CDR1 is SGHVS and CDR2 FQNEAQ. The receptor was derived from an adult in good health. The chain uses TRBV7-8 and TRBJ1-1, with TRBD1 matching over 10 bases. This sample comprised peripheral blood, obtained on day 0 of AZD1222 vaccination. The CDR3 sequence: CASSLGGQGEAFF. The DNA for the CDR3 is TGTGCCAGCAGCCTAGGGGGACAGGGGGAAGCTTTCTTT.